Sequencing of this T cell receptor (beta chain) was carried out in a study of post-analysis software for immune sequencing data. Turning to this clonotype: Its matching antigen is unknown.

The CDR3 is 18 amino acids. J gave up 2 bases and V 4 bases, and 13 bases lay outside the gene matches. CDR1 is MNHEY, CDR2 SVGEGT, per germline. Unique molecular identifiers were carried by the TCR beta cDNA libraries. Researchers reported around 510,000 cDNA molecules coming from roughly 1 to 10 million T cells. One entry per CDR3 protein results from TCRdb running MiXCR on the PCR reads. The table includes roughly 410,000 distinct CDR3 sequences, approximately 38% detected once. Overall study results and limits: Higher frequency in patients than in controls was seen for roughly five TRBV segments, with TRBV5-6, TRBV5-1 and TRBV20-1 among them. Batch-mates among the samples co-clustered strongly by F measure.

The chain employs TRBV6-2 or TRBV6-3 and TRBJ2-4; TRBD2 aligns across 8 bases. The sequence derives from a girl between 5 and 17 years old with multiple sclerosis. What was sequenced was blood. The CDR3 DNA reads TGTGCCAGCAGTTTCGGACCTTATAGCGGGGAGTCCAAAAACATTCAGTACTTC. Residues: CASSFGPYSGESKNIQYF.